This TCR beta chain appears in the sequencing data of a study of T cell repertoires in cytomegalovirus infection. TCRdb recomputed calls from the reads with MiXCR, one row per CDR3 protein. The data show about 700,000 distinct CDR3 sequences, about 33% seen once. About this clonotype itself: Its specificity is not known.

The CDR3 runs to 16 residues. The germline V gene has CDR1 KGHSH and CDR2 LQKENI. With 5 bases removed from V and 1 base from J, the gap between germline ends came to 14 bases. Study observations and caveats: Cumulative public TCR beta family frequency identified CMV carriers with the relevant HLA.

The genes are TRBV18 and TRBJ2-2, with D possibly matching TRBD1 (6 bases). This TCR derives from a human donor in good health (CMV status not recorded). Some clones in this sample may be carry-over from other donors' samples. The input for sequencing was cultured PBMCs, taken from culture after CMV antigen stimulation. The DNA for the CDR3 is TGTGCCAGCTCAAGGGACATAGCTGTGAACACCGGGGAGCTGTTTTTT. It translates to CASSRDIAVNTGELFF.